Here is one T cell receptor (beta chain) with its context. Its target is unknown. CDR3 size: 16 residues. V gave up 5 bases and J gave up 5 bases, with 18 bases separating them. The time point: newly diagnosed GD, antithyroid drugs for less than 3 months. The TCR library was made from RNA extracted from PBMCs. The EDTA tubes were filled with 7 to 9.5 milliliters of drawn peripheral blood. Arm-PCR of CDR3 regions and iRepertoire HTBI primers were the basis on which TCR beta libraries were built. TCRdb re-derived calls from the multiplex PCR reads in MiXCR, one entry per CDR3 protein. The sample contains roughly 410,000 distinct CDR3 sequences, 15% of which appear only once. This record belongs to a study of regulatory T cells in long-lasting Graves disease. Study-level points and caveats: Analyses excluded thyroid tissue, covering peripheral blood alone. Fewer public clonotypes were shared by new patients (around 960) than by persistent patients (roughly 2,500).

Another study also made use of these data, one on T cells in Graves' hyperthyroidism and ophthalmopathy.

The source material was peripheral blood mononuclear cells (PBMCs), sampled at new diagnosis, from a patient treated with antithyroid drugs. The TCR originated in a woman in her 40s with Graves disease. This chain joins TRBV12-3 or TRBV12-4 and TRBJ2-2, with D possibly matching TRBD2 (6 bases). The CDR3 reads CASSDVVGGRTGELFF. As DNA, the CDR3 is TGTGCCAGCAGTGATGTGGTTGGAGGGCGTACCGGGGAGCTGTTTTTT.